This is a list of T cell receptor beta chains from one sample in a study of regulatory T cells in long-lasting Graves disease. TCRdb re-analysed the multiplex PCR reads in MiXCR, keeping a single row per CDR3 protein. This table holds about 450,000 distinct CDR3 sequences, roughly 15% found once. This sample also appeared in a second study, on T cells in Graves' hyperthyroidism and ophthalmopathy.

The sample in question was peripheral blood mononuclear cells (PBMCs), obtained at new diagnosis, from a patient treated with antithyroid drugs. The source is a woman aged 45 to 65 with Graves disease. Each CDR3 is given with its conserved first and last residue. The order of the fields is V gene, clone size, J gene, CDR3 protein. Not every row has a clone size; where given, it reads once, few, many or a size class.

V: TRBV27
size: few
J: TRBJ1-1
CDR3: CASSQRGAGTEAFF

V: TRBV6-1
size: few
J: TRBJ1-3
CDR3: CASSPAWGASGNTIYF

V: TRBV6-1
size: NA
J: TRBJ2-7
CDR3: CASSEVVDEQYF

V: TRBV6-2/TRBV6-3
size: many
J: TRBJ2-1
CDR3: CASKATSTISYNEQFF

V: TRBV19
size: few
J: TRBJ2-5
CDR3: CASSIGTGETQYF

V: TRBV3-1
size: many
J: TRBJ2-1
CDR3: CASSQDMLAGANEQFF

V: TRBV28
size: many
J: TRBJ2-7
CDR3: CASSFRNSFAYEQYF

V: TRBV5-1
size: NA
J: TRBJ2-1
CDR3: CASSFPGEWDEQFF

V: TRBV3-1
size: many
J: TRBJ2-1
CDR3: CASSQGTSGHNEQFF

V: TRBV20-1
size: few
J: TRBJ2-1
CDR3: CSARLPGSVSYNEQFF

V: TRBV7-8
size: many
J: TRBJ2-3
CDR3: CASSLVLGTSTDTQYF

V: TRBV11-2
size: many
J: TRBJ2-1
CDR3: CASSFGNEQFF

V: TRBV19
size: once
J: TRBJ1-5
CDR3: CASSMGQGAGQPQHF

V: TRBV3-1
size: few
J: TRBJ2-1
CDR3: CASSQGFRKGNEQFF

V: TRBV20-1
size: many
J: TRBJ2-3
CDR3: CSASRTSGSATDTQYF

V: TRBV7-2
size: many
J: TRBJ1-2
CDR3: CASSRLTVINYGYTF

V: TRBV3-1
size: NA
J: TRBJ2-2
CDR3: CASSQDPNTGELFF

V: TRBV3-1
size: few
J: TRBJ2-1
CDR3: CASSSPGGGAYNEQFF

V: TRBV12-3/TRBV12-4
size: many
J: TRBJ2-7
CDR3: CASTTGLAYEQYF

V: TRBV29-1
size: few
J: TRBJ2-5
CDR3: CSVLIGLVVETQYF

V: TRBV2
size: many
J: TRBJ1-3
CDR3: CASSELRTTSGNTIYF

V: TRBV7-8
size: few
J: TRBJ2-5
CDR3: CASNRIGQGALETQYF

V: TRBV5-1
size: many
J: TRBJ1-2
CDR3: CASSVEGERGYTF

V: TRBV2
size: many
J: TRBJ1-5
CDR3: CASSGGEVGQPQHF

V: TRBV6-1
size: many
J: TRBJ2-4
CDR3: CASSGGIAKNIQYF

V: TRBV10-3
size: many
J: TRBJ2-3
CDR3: CAISEGLILAGTDTQYF

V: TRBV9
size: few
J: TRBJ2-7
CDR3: CASSVMTGPSYEQYF

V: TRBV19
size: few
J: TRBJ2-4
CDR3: CASSIGDKNIQYF

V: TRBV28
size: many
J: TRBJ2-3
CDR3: CATTRTADGTQYF

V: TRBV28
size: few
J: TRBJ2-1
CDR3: CASSPAGYNEQFF

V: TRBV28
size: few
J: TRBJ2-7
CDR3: CASVGEAAEQYF

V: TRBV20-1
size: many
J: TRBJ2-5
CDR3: CSAGGGLGETQYF

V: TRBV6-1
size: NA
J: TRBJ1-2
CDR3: CASSDIVSGYTF

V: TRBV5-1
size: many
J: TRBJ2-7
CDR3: CASSTGQGAKAQYF

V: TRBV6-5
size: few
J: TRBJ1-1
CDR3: CASSFPGQQNTEAFF

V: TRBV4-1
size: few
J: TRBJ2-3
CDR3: CASSQDPGGHTDTQYF

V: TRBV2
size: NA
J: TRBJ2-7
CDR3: CASSVLSRLAGYPYEQYF

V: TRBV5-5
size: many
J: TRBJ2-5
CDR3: CASSLTVGSETQYF

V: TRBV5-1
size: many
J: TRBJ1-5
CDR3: CASSLGVGAFNQPQHF

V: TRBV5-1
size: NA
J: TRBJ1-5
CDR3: CASRERDLNQPQHF

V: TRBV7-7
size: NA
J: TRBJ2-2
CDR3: CASSLRPARGELFF

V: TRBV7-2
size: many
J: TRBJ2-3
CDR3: CASSYSTDTQYF

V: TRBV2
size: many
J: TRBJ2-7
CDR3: CASSDIQGVGGNF

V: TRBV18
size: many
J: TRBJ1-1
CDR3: CASLAGANTEAFF

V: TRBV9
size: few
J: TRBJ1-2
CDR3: CASSSMGGYTF

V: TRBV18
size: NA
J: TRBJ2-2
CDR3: CASSPGSGIRTGELFF

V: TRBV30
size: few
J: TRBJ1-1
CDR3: CAWSPGDRAFF

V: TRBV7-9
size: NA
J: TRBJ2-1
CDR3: CASSLELARHEQFF

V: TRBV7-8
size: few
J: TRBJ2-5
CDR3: CASSPSHRRQETQYF

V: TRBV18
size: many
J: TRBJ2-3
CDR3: CASSPLTGGTDTQYF

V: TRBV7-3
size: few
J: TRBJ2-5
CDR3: CASSWGQGRSETQYF

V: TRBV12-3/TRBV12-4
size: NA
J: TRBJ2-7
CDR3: CASSRPGTAYEQYF

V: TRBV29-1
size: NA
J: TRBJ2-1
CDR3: CSVAGTSGFSSYNEQFF

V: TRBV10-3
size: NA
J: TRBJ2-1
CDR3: CAVSVGIGLHNEQFF

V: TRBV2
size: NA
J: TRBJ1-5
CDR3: CASSEGLVSNQPQHF

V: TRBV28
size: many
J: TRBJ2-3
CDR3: CASSFTKGGKIITDTQYF

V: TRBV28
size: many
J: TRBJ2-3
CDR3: CASSPSFGRDPDTQYF

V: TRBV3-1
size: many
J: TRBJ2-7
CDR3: CASSRGQGVYEQYF

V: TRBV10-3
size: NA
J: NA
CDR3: CAISELRGSYQETQYF

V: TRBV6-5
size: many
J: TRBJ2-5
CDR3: CASSYGLGDSQETQYF